These 28 T cell receptor beta chains were sequenced from one sample in a study of graft-versus-host responses after intestinal transplantation. Using immunoSEQ multiplex PCR, the repertoire was profiled, and TCRdb retains in-frame clones only, with some absent. The sample lists fewer than 150,000 clones, about 92% occurring once. These receptors' antigens are unknown. The sequencing here drew on unstimulated CD4+ T cells sorted from spleen or lymph node cells, taken before intestinal transplant. Source of these receptors: a human donor who received an intestinal transplant.

The genes are TRBV6-5 and TRBJ2-3, with 10 bases aligning to TRBD1. In germline, CDR1 is MNHEY, CDR2 SVGAGI. The CDR3 is 15 amino acids. With V trimmed by 4 bases and J by 3 bases, 4 bases remained unmatched. The CDR3 region has the DNA TGTGCCAGCAGTTTTGGGACAGGGGTGACAGATACGCAGTATTTT. Protein product: CASSFGTGVTDTQYF.

This sequence joins TRBV27 and TRBJ1-2; D is unresolved. The V gene lost 6 bases and the J gene lost 4 bases, with 12 bases spanning the gap. CDR1 and CDR2 (germline): MNHEY, SMNVEV (reference sequence). The CDR3 is 13 residues long. CDR3 bases: TGTGCCAGCAGCCCTATCCGCGGCTATGGCTACACCTTC. This translates into CASSPIRGYGYTF.

CDR3 nucleotides: TGCGCCAGCAGCTTGAGGACAGGGGGCGGAGAAGCTTTCTTT. This codes for CASSLRTGGGEAFF. The V and J genes are TRBV5-1 and TRBJ1-1, with TRBD1 matching over 11 bases. The CDR3 is 14 residues long. Germline CDR1 and CDR2: SGHRS and YFSETQ. The J segment lost 8 bases and the V segment lost 1 base, leaving 4 bases of the junction unmatched.

The V call is TRBV6-6, the J call TRBJ2-5; D unclear. The CDR3 spans 13 residues. Germline V gene lookup returns CDR1 MNHNY and CDR2 SVGAGI (reference sequence). Trimming removed 10 bases from V and 5 bases from J, with 17 bases in between. DNA for the CDR3: TGTGCCACAGCGTTCAATCCGATCGAGACCCAGTACTTC. It codes for CATAFNPIETQYF.

Written as DNA, the CDR3 is TGTGCCAGCGGCCGACAGGGGGGGGAGGATCAGCCCCAGCATTTT. Translated, it gives CASGRQGGEDQPQHF. The chain links TRBV2 to TRBJ1-5, with 9 nucleotides matching TRBD1. V was clipped by 8 bases and J by 5 bases; unmatched bases: 10. This CDR3 is built from 15 residues. The germline V gene encodes CDR1 SNHLY and CDR2 FYNNEI. The full variable domain, with the rest looked up from reference TRBV2 and TRBJ1-5, is EPEVTQTPSHQVTQMGQEVILRCVPISNHLYFYWYRQILGQKVEFLVSFYNNEISEKSEIFDDQFSVERPDGSNFTLKIRSTKLEDSAMYFCASGRQGGEDQPQHFGDGTRLSIL.

The rearrangement uses TRBV7-9 and TRBJ2-2; D is uncertain. V lost 2 bases and J 1 base, leaving 5 bases between the germline ends. The CDR3 covers 14 residues. In germline, CDR1 is SEHNR, CDR2 FQNEAQ (reference sequence). CDR3 DNA sequence: TGTGCCAGCAGCTTATCGGAGAACACCGGGGAGCTGTTTTTT. It translates to CASSLSENTGELFF.

Comments on this clone: Other DNA sequences from this sample encode an identical CDR3 as well. V gene TRBV7-9 combines with J gene TRBJ1-2, with 7 bases lining up with TRBD1. The CDR3 has 14 residues. V gave up 6 bases and J gave up 5 bases; unmatched junction bases: 9. Germline V gives CDR1 SEHNR, CDR2 FQNEAQ (reference sequence). CDR3 amino acids: CASSFQGGLYGYTF. CDR3 nucleotides: TGTGCCAGCAGTTTCCAGGGGGGTCTATATGGCTACACCTTC.

V gene TRBV6-5 combines with J gene TRBJ1-5; no reliable D call. Between the trimmed V and J ends, which lost 0 bases and 4 bases, there was a span of 7 bases. Germline V CDR1 and CDR2: MNHEY, SVGAGI. The CDR3 consists of 14 residues. The CDR3 is CASSYSGFNQPQHF. CDR3 in DNA: TGTGCCAGCAGTTACTCCGGGTTTAATCAGCCCCAGCATTTT.

This chain joins TRBV5-6 and TRBJ1-2, with 10 bases matching TRBD1. Germline assignment: CDR1 SGHDT and CDR2 YYEEEE. J was trimmed by 8 bases and V by 0 bases; bases with no gene match: 4. The length of the CDR3 is 14 residues. The CDR3 DNA reads as TGTGCCAGCAGCTTGGGACAGGGGGCTTGGGGCTACACCTTC. It is translated as CASSLGQGAWGYTF.

The genes are TRBV18 and TRBJ1-1; D may be TRBD1 (6 bases). Germline CDR1 is KGHSH and CDR2 is LQKENI. The CDR3 has 13 residues. The chain's CDR3 is CATTGQLNTEAFF. DNA of the CDR3: TGTGCAACGACGGGACAACTGAACACTGAAGCTTTCTTT. The whole variable domain, filled in from reference TRBV18 and TRBJ1-1, reads NAGVMQNPRHLVRRRGQEARLRCSPMKGHSHVYWYRQLPEEGLKFMVYLQKENIIDESGMPKERFSAEFPKEGPSILRIQQVVRGDSAAYFCATTGQLNTEAFFGQGTRLTVV.

This chain connects TRBV6-5 to TRBJ2-2; perhaps D is TRBD1 or TRBD2 (5 bases each). Germline V gene lookup returns CDR1 MNHEY and CDR2 SVGAGI. V was clipped by 6 bases and J by 3 bases, with 14 bases between them. CDR3 length: 15 amino acids. Written as DNA, the CDR3 is TGTGCCAGCAGAAATTCCGGGGCCTACACCGGGGAGCTGTTTTTT. Protein sequence: CASRNSGAYTGELFF.

The chain uses TRBV4-1 and TRBJ1-1, with D hard to call. The germline V gene encodes CDR1 MGHRA and CDR2 YSYEKL. The CDR3 spans 15 residues. Trimming pared 4 bases from V and 0 bases from J, leaving 12 bases between. Here the CDR3 DNA reads TGCGCCAGCAGCCGGCAGCCCAGGATGAACACTGAAGCTTTCTTT. Translated: CASSRQPRMNTEAFF.

The rearrangement uses TRBV6-1 and TRBJ1-5, with a tentative D call TRBD1 (5 bases). The germline CDR1 and CDR2 sequences are MNHNS and SASEGT. The V and J ends lost 2 bases and 6 bases respectively, with 11 bases between them. This CDR3 is built from 14 residues. CDR3 sequence: CASSETRGTQPQHF. CDR3 in DNA: TGTGCCAGCAGTGAAACTCGGGGGACTCAGCCCCAGCATTTT.

This clone was seen a single time. The V gene is TRBV6-1, the J gene TRBJ2-1; a possible D gene is TRBD2 (5 bases). The ends were cut back, 6 bases at V and 2 bases at J, with 11 bases in the middle. This CDR3 is 14 amino acids long. Germline loops: CDR1 MNHNS, CDR2 SASEGT. CDR3 nucleotide sequence: TGTGCCAGCAGAGACCGGGATCCCTACAATGAGCAGTTCTTC. It encodes CASRDRDPYNEQFF.

The chain combines TRBV7-7 with TRBJ1-5, with unresolved D. Germline assignment: CDR1 SSHAT and CDR2 FNYEAQ (reference sequence). Trimming cost V 3 bases and J 3 bases, with 12 bases left between them. The CDR3 totals 15 residues. In DNA, the CDR3 is TGTGCCAGCAGCTTCCCTCCGGAGACCAATCAGCCCCAGCATTTT. This translates into CASSFPPETNQPQHF. The whole variable domain, filled in from reference TRBV7-7 and TRBJ1-5, reads GAGVSQSPRYKVTKRGQDVTLRCDPISSHATLYWYQQALGQGPEFLTYFNYEAQPDKSGLPSDRFSAERPEGSISTLTIQRTEQRDSAMYRCASSFPPETNQPQHFGDGTRLSIL.

V usage is TRBV18 and J usage is TRBJ2-3, with 8 nucleotides matching TRBD1. The CDR3 is 16 residues long. V was clipped by 5 bases and J by 1 base; unmatched bases: 8. Germline loops: CDR1 KGHSH, CDR2 LQKENI. The CDR3 DNA follows: TGTGCCAGCTCATCCTGGGACAGGTCTGGCACAGATACGCAGTATTTT. Protein: CASSSWDRSGTDTQYF. The variable domain in full, completed from reference TRBV18 and TRBJ2-3, reads NAGVMQNPRHLVRRRGQEARLRCSPMKGHSHVYWYRQLPEEGLKFMVYLQKENIIDESGMPKERFSAEFPKEGPSILRIQQVVRGDSAAYFCASSSWDRSGTDTQYFGPGTRLTVL.

The V call is TRBV18, the J call TRBJ1-2, with D unresolved. V lost 2 bases and J lost 4, with 11 bases in between. The germline gives CDR1 KGHSH, CDR2 LQKENI. This CDR3 is built from 14 residues. This CDR3 reads CASSPWTMGYGYTF. The CDR3 region has the DNA TGTGCCAGCTCACCATGGACGATGGGCTATGGCTACACCTTC.

The gene calls are TRBV5-4 and TRBJ2-5; either TRBD1 or TRBD2 may supply D (7 bases each). The CDR3 spans 14 residues. Trimming cost V 5 bases and J 4 bases, with 15 bases left between them. Germline lookup yields CDR1 SGHNT and CDR2 YYREEE (reference sequence). CDR3 amino acids: CASSNRGGGETQYF. CDR3 nucleotide sequence: TGTGCCAGCAGTAACAGGGGAGGGGGAGAGACCCAGTACTTC.

Only one count was recorded for this clone. The CDR3 protein is CATSIDRLGYGYTF. The CDR3 DNA follows: TGCGCCACCTCCATAGACAGGTTGGGTTATGGCTACACCTTC. V is TRBV5-1 and J is TRBJ1-2; possible D gene TRBD1, 6 bases. There are 14 residues in the CDR3. Germline loops: CDR1 SGHRS, CDR2 YFSETQ. Trimming removed 9 bases from V and 5 bases from J, with 20 bases in between.

This clone was observed once. The V call is TRBV6-7, the J call TRBJ2-5; 10 bases match TRBD1. TRBV6-7 carries the ORF label, with uncertain function. This CDR3 is built from 18 residues. V dropped 2 bases and J dropped 5; count of bases not matched to a gene: 14. Here the CDR3 DNA reads TGTGCCAGCAGTTACCGGTCTCCGGGACAGGGGTGGGGGGAGACCCAGTACTTC. Its protein product is CASSYRSPGQGWGETQYF.

CDR3 region: CASSPPRGGQGWETQYF. CDR3 coding DNA: TGTGCCAGTAGTCCGCCCCGGGGGGGACAGGGGTGGGAGACCCAGTACTTC. The chain is built from TRBV19 and TRBJ2-5; 10 bases are a match to TRBD1. Per the germline V gene, CDR1 is LNHDA and CDR2 is SQIVND (reference sequence). With 5 bases clipped from V and 5 bases from J, the junction kept 14 bases outside the gene matches. The CDR3 sequence is 17 residues long.

The chain carries TRBV11-3 and TRBJ2-1; D may be TRBD2 (6 bases). CDR1 and CDR2 (germline): SGHNT, YENEEA. V shed 6 bases and J shed 0 bases, with 12 bases lying between them. This CDR3 has 15 residues. The CDR3 region is CASSIGGSSYNEQFF. DNA for the CDR3: TGTGCCAGCAGTATTGGGGGGAGCTCCTACAATGAGCAGTTCTTC. The full variable domain, its missing parts supplied by reference TRBV11-3 and TRBJ2-1, is EAGVVQSPRYKIIEKKQPVAFWCNPISGHNTLYWYLQNLGQGPELLIRYENEEAVDDSQLPKDRFSAERLKGVDSTLKIQPAELGDSAVYLCASSIGGSSYNEQFFGPGTRLTVL.

About this clone: The identical CDR3 is also encoded by other nucleotide sequences in the sample. The rearrangement joins TRBV18 to TRBJ1-5; D unresolved. The CDR3 covers 13 residues. Between the trimmed V and J ends, which lost 3 bases and 5 bases, there was a span of 8 bases. Germline CDR1 and CDR2: KGHSH and LQKENI. The CDR3 DNA follows: TGTGCCAGCTCACCCGGCAGAGATCAGCCCCAGCATTTT. As protein: CASSPGRDQPQHF.

The rearrangement uses TRBV5-1 and TRBJ2-2, with D maybe TRBD1 (6 bases). CDR1 SGHRS and CDR2 YFSETQ come from the germline V gene. Trimming took off 2 bases at V and 6 bases at J, with 11 bases between the two ends. This CDR3 region has 14 residues. CDR3 sequence (DNA): TGCGCCAGCAGCTTTCAACAGGGCTCCGGGGAGCTGTTTTTT. Amino acids: CASSFQQGSGELFF.

The chain uses TRBV10-2 and TRBJ2-7; perhaps TRBD1 as D (6 bases). The length of the CDR3 is 14 residues. Germline CDR1 is WSHSY and CDR2 is SAAADI. Between the trimmed V and J ends, which lost 6 bases and 0 bases, there was a span of 12 bases. CDR3 nucleotide sequence: TGCGCCAGCAGAACAGGGTATTCCTCCTACGAGCAGTACTTC. It translates to CASRTGYSSYEQYF.

V and J are TRBV9 and TRBJ1-2, with D uncertain. Germline V gene data show CDR1 as SGDLS and CDR2 as YYNGEE. This CDR3 is built from 13 residues. The V end lost 2 bases, the J end lost 2 bases, and 7 bases lay between the germline ends. CDR3 bases: TGTGCCAGCAGCGTCAGCAGGAACTATGGCTACACCTTC. Its translation: CASSVSRNYGYTF.

This clone came up once. The chain is built from TRBV5-6 and TRBJ1-2; no definite D call. Germline CDR1 reads SGHDT; CDR2 reads YYEEEE. Trimming took off 0 bases at V and 4 bases at J, with 10 bases between the two ends. This CDR3 comprises 14 residues. CDR3 sequence: CASSLAEPGYGYTF. CDR3 bases: TGTGCCAGCAGCTTGGCCGAGCCAGGCTATGGCTACACCTTC.

The CDR3, as DNA: TGTGCCTGGAGTTCTAGGCAGGGTCCGGGGAATTCACCCCTCCACTTT. Translated, it gives CAWSSRQGPGNSPLHF. This sequence joins TRBV30 and TRBJ1-6, with a possible D match to TRBD1 (5 bases). The CDR3 contains 16 residues. The germline V gene has CDR1 GTSNPN and CDR2 SVGIG (reference sequence). Between the trimmed V and J ends, which lost 2 bases and 7 bases, there was a span of 18 bases.